This T cell receptor (beta chain) was sequenced in a study of cytomegalovirus exposure and HLA in healthy donors. Background on the study: In an early release, HLA-typed donors contributed tens of millions of unique TCR sequences. Study observations and caveats: Several of the most significant clusters appeared, in a later analysis, to be linked to common viral pathogens. Clonal expansion was found to be greater in HLA-associated TCR beta chains than in equally common others in a later analysis. Reports indicate that TCR beta sequences accurately predicted the HLA-A and HLA-B alleles of most subjects.

PCR was performed using 60 Vbeta and 13 Jbeta primers. This table comes from immunoSEQ multiplex PCR, and its TCRdb copy is limited to in-frame clones, with some not included. The repertoire holds more than 45,000 clones, with about 70% as singletons. On this clone itself: Its matching antigen is unknown.

The receptor was derived from a woman aged 55-69 years in good health and CMV-seropositive. Sequenced input: PBMCs.

This chain's CDR3 is CASSYDTGTEAFF. The DNA of the CDR3 is TGTGCCAGCAGTTACGACACGGGGACTGAAGCTTTCTTT. The genes are TRBV6-6 and TRBJ1-1; D not certain. Germline V lookup: CDR1 MNHNY, CDR2 SVGAGI (reference sequence). V gave up 2 bases and J gave up 5 bases, with 9 bases separating them. The CDR3 runs 13 residues.